These 25 T cell receptor beta chains originate from one sample sequenced in a study of identifying expanded T cells in peripheral blood. Some clones are missing from TCRdb's copy, which holds only in-frame ones; the method was immunoSEQ multiplex PCR. The sample comprises roughly 120,000 clones, about 88% of which are singletons, and approximately 8% rests with the top ten. The sample was blood. The receptor source for this set is a person aged 18 to 70 in good health.

The V gene is TRBV5-4, the J gene TRBJ1-1; D call uncertain. Trimming left V 9 bases short and J 3 bases short, with 12 bases between. Looked up from germline, CDR1 is SGHNT and CDR2 is YYREEE (reference sequence). The CDR3 is 12 residues long. DNA of the CDR3: TGTGCCACACAACGGAGAGACACTGAAGCTTTCTTT. This codes for CATQRRDTEAFF.

As concerns this clone: The same CDR3 also results from other DNA sequences found in this sample. The chain recombines TRBV5-1 with TRBJ2-1, with unresolved D. Germline V gene lookup returns CDR1 SGHRS and CDR2 YFSETQ. Between the trimmed V and J ends, which lost 0 bases and 5 bases, there was a span of 6 bases. CDR3 size: 13 residues. CDR3 in amino acids: CASSLDRNNEQFF. Here the CDR3 DNA reads TGCGCCAGCAGCTTGGATCGAAACAATGAGCAGTTCTTC.

J is TRBJ2-5 and V is TRBV5-8; tentative D call: TRBD1 (5 bases). The CDR3 consists of 14 residues. V was clipped by 2 bases and J by 4 bases, with 12 bases between them. Germline CDR1 and CDR2: SGHTS and YDEGEE. The CDR3 DNA reads TGTGCCAGCAGCTTAGAATCAGGGCGAGAGACCCAGTACTTC. It codes for CASSLESGRETQYF. Filled out from reference TRBV5-8 and TRBJ2-5, the complete variable domain reads EAGVTQSPTHLIKTRGQQATLRCSPISGHTSVYWYQQALGLGLQFLLWYDEGEERNRGNFPPRFSGRQFPNYSSELNVNALELEDSALYLCASSLESGRETQYFGPGTRLLVL.

Of note for this clone: Other DNA sequences from this sample encode an identical CDR3 as well. This sequence joins TRBV7-2 and TRBJ1-1; no clear D. Trimming shortened V by 1 base and J by 2 bases, and 8 bases separated the two germline ends. The germline CDR1 and CDR2 sequences are SGHTA and FQGNSA. The CDR3 is made up of 14 amino acids. This CDR3 is CASSLGHANTEAFF. The CDR3 DNA reads TGTGCCAGCAGCTTAGGCCACGCAAACACTGAAGCTTTCTTT.

The chain joins TRBV5-1 to TRBJ2-3, with TRBD2 matching 9 bases. Germline V gene data show CDR1 as SGHRS and CDR2 as YFSETQ. The CDR3 runs to 17 residues. With V trimmed by 0 bases and J by 4 bases, 9 bases remained unmatched. CDR3 sequence: CASSLARGRAQSDTQYF. The CDR3 DNA is TGCGCCAGCAGCTTGGCCCGCGGGAGGGCCCAGTCAGATACGCAGTATTTT.

The genes are TRBV19 and TRBJ2-7, with 7 bases matching TRBD2. The CDR3 spans 15 residues. Losses at the gene ends were 1 base for V and 4 bases for J; bases not matched to a gene: 7. The germline CDR1 and CDR2 sequences are LNHDA and SQIVND (reference sequence). CDR3 sequence: CASSIGTSQAYEQYF. The CDR3 DNA reads TGTGCCAGTAGTATAGGGACTAGTCAAGCTTACGAGCAGTACTTC.

The rearrangement joins TRBV23-1 to TRBJ2-7; 8 bases are shared with TRBD1. Being an ORF, TRBV23-1 has a function that is uncertain. This CDR3 region has 17 residues. The trim removed 5 bases at V and 5 bases at J, leaving 17 bases unmatched. The CDR3 nucleotides read TGCGCCAGCAGTTTAGGCGGGTTTCAGGGGGCGCAGGACGAGCAGTACTTC. It yields the protein CASSLGGFQGAQDEQYF.

The chain uses TRBV27 and TRBJ2-1, with D perhaps assigned TRBD1 or TRBD2 (6 bases each). The germline gives CDR1 MNHEY, CDR2 SMNVEV (reference sequence). The CDR3 length is 14 residues. V lost 6 bases and J lost 9, with 18 bases in between. In DNA, the CDR3 is TGTGCCAGCAGCCCTCCCCCCGGGGGCGGTGAGCAGTTCTTC. Its protein is CASSPPPGGGEQFF.

The chain is built from TRBV7-7 and TRBJ2-7; 9 nucleotides match TRBD1. Per the germline V gene, CDR1 is SSHAT and CDR2 is FNYEAQ (reference sequence). The junction had 9 bases not matched to a gene; V was cut back by 4 bases and J by 5 bases. CDR3 length: 15 residues. The CDR3 is CASSSGQGSNHEQYF. CDR3 bases: TGTGCCAGCAGCTCCGGACAGGGGAGTAATCACGAGCAGTACTTC. Combining the CDR3 with reference TRBV7-7 and TRBJ2-7 gives the whole variable domain GAGVSQSPRYKVTKRGQDVTLRCDPISSHATLYWYQQALGQGPEFLTYFNYEAQPDKSGLPSDRFSAERPEGSISTLTIQRTEQRDSAMYRCASSSGQGSNHEQYFGPGTRLTVT.

This clone was counted only a few times. V is TRBV15 and J is TRBJ1-4; 9 nucleotides match TRBD1. The V gene end was trimmed by 4 bases and the J gene end by 2 bases; junction bases not matched to a gene: 5. Germline V gene lookup returns CDR1 LNHNV and CDR2 YYDKDF (reference sequence). CDR3 length equals 16 residues. In nucleotides, the CDR3 is TGTGCCACCAGCATGGGACAGGGCGCGACTAATGAAAAACTGTTTTTT. The encoded protein is CATSMGQGATNEKLFF.

The rearrangement uses TRBV7-8 and TRBJ1-4, with 8 bases fitting TRBD1. The germline gives CDR1 SGHVS, CDR2 FQNEAQ. The CDR3 contains 16 residues. Trimming took 5 bases from V and 8 from J; bases not matched to a gene: 13. CDR3 bases: TGTGCCAGCAGCCCACAGGGGGTCAGGGTTCAAGAAAAACTGTTTTTT. The encoded protein is CASSPQGVRVQEKLFF.

The V gene is TRBV6-4, the J gene TRBJ2-2, with D possibly TRBD2 on 6 matching bases. V lost 3 bases and J lost 5, with 10 bases in between. From germline, CDR1 is MRHNA and CDR2 SNTAGT. This CDR3 has 14 residues. The CDR3 DNA is TGTGCCAGCAGTGAGGCTAGCGTTACCGGGGAGCTGTTTTTT. It codes for CASSEASVTGELFF.

In DNA form, the CDR3 reads TGTGCCAGTAGTCCATTGGGGTCTGCAATTACCGGGGAGCTGTTTTTT. It encodes CASSPLGSAITGELFF. The J gene is TRBJ2-2, the V gene TRBV19; no definite D call. V lost 5 bases and J lost 5, with 18 bases in between. Germline V gives CDR1 LNHDA, CDR2 SQIVND (reference sequence). The CDR3 sequence is 16 residues long.

The chain is built from TRBV5-4 and TRBJ2-1; D possibly matches TRBD1 or TRBD2 (5 bases each). Per the germline V gene, CDR1 is SGHNT and CDR2 is YYREEE (reference sequence). This CDR3 has 13 residues. The V and J ends lost 1 base and 14 bases respectively, with 16 bases between them. The DNA of the CDR3 is TGTGCCAGCAGCTTGCGGCAGGACCGAGGGGAGTTCTTC. This encodes CASSLRQDRGEFF.

The V and J genes are TRBV19 and TRBJ2-7, with 7 bases that match TRBD1. V was clipped by 5 bases and J by 0 bases; unmatched bases: 7. Germline-derived CDR1 and CDR2 are LNHDA and SQIVND (reference sequence). This CDR3 spans 15 amino acids. CDR3 sequence reads: CASSEGQVSSYEQYF. The CDR3, as DNA: TGTGCCAGTAGTGAAGGACAGGTTAGCTCCTACGAGCAGTACTTC. The full variable domain, rest sourced from reference TRBV19 and TRBJ2-7, is DGGITQSPKYLFRKEGQNVTLSCEQNLNHDAMYWYRQDPGQGLRLIYYSQIVNDFQKGDIAEGYSVSREKKESFPLTVTSAQKNPTAFYLCASSEGQVSSYEQYFGPGTRLTVT.

CDR3 in amino acids: CASSRDREYGYTF. As DNA, the CDR3 is TGTGCCAGCAGTCGGGACAGGGAGTATGGCTACACCTTC. V and J are TRBV6-6 and TRBJ1-2; TRBD1 matches at 9 bases. Per the germline V gene, CDR1 is MNHNY and CDR2 is SVGAGI (reference sequence). There are 13 residues in the CDR3. V was clipped by 5 bases and J by 5 bases; unmatched bases: 3.

The CDR3 spells CASSLNRVQAFF. The CDR3 DNA is TGCGCCAGCAGCTTAAACAGGGTTCAAGCTTTCTTT. The V call is TRBV5-1, the J call TRBJ1-1, with D maybe TRBD1 (6 bases). Germline V gene data show CDR1 as SGHRS and CDR2 as YFSETQ. CDR3 size: 12 residues. The V end was cut by 2 bases, the J end by 9 bases, with 11 bases between.

For this clone: Germline is not matched at one junction end, which may reflect a read error. The chain combines TRBV4-2 with TRBJ2-1, with a possible D match to TRBD2 (6 bases). This CDR3 has 11 residues. Germline CDR1 LGHNA, CDR2 YNFKEQ. The CDR3 protein is CAGSRREVQFF. The CDR3 DNA sequence: TGTGCCGGCAGCCGGCGGGAAGTGCAGTTCTTC.

The chain joins TRBV2 to TRBJ2-3; D perhaps matches TRBD1 (6 bases). The V end lost 4 bases, the J end lost 0 bases, and 11 bases lay between the germline ends. The length of the CDR3 is 15 residues. Germline V gene lookup returns CDR1 SNHLY and CDR2 FYNNEI. The CDR3 spells CASSASQGSTDTQYF. DNA of the CDR3: TGTGCCAGCAGTGCCTCTCAGGGGAGCACAGATACGCAGTATTTT.

This chain uses TRBV19 with TRBJ2-1; TRBD2 aligns across 11 bases. The V gene's germline CDR1 is LNHDA and CDR2 SQIVND (reference sequence). V gave up 5 bases and J gave up 4 bases; unmatched junction bases: 7. The CDR3 loop spans 16 amino acids. This CDR3 is CASSSYTSGSYNEQFF. CDR3 bases: TGTGCCAGTAGTTCCTACACTAGCGGGAGTTACAATGAGCAGTTCTTC.

This chain uses TRBV29-1 with TRBJ1-1; D is undetermined. Germline lookup yields CDR1 SQVTM and CDR2 ANQGSEA. The CDR3 is 12 amino acids. V was trimmed by 8 bases and J by 5 bases, leaving 15 bases between them. The chain's CDR3 is CSSSKTQTEAFF. The CDR3 DNA reads as TGCAGCTCCTCAAAAACCCAGACTGAAGCTTTCTTT.

V and J are TRBV5-6 and TRBJ1-2; D perhaps matches TRBD1 (6 bases). Germline V gives CDR1 SGHDT, CDR2 YYEEEE. Between the trimmed V and J ends, which lost 9 bases and 6 bases, there was a span of 18 bases. The CDR3 has 13 amino acids. The CDR3 is CATRQGLSDGYTF. As DNA, the CDR3 is TGTGCCACTCGTCAGGGGCTGTCAGATGGCTACACCTTC.

This chain connects TRBV19 to TRBJ2-2; the D is unclear. The length of the CDR3 is 16 residues. Germline V lookup: CDR1 LNHDA, CDR2 SQIVND (reference sequence). V was shortened by 5 bases and J by 4 bases, with 17 bases between the two germline ends. CDR3 sequence reads: CASSPLTGRVTGELFF. The CDR3 bases are TGTGCCAGTAGTCCCTTGACTGGCCGGGTCACCGGGGAGCTGTTTTTT.

The V call is TRBV13, the J call TRBJ2-3; D not certain. Germline assignment: CDR1 PRHDT and CDR2 FYEKMQ (reference sequence). Trimming removed 8 bases at V and 3 bases at J, with 15 bases between. The CDR3 totals 14 residues. Here the CDR3 DNA reads TGTGCCAGCTCGAGACTCGAACATACAGATACGCAGTATTTT. Translating it yields CASSRLEHTDTQYF.

The chain is built from TRBV21-1 and TRBJ2-3; the table's D gene call, TRBD2, was not cross checked with the DNA. TRBV21-1 is described as a pseudogene. CDR3 length: 15 residues. The CDR3 DNA reads as TGTGCCAGCAGCAAATCTCCGGGGGGCACAGATACGCAGTATTTT. This codes for CASSKSPGGTDTQYF.